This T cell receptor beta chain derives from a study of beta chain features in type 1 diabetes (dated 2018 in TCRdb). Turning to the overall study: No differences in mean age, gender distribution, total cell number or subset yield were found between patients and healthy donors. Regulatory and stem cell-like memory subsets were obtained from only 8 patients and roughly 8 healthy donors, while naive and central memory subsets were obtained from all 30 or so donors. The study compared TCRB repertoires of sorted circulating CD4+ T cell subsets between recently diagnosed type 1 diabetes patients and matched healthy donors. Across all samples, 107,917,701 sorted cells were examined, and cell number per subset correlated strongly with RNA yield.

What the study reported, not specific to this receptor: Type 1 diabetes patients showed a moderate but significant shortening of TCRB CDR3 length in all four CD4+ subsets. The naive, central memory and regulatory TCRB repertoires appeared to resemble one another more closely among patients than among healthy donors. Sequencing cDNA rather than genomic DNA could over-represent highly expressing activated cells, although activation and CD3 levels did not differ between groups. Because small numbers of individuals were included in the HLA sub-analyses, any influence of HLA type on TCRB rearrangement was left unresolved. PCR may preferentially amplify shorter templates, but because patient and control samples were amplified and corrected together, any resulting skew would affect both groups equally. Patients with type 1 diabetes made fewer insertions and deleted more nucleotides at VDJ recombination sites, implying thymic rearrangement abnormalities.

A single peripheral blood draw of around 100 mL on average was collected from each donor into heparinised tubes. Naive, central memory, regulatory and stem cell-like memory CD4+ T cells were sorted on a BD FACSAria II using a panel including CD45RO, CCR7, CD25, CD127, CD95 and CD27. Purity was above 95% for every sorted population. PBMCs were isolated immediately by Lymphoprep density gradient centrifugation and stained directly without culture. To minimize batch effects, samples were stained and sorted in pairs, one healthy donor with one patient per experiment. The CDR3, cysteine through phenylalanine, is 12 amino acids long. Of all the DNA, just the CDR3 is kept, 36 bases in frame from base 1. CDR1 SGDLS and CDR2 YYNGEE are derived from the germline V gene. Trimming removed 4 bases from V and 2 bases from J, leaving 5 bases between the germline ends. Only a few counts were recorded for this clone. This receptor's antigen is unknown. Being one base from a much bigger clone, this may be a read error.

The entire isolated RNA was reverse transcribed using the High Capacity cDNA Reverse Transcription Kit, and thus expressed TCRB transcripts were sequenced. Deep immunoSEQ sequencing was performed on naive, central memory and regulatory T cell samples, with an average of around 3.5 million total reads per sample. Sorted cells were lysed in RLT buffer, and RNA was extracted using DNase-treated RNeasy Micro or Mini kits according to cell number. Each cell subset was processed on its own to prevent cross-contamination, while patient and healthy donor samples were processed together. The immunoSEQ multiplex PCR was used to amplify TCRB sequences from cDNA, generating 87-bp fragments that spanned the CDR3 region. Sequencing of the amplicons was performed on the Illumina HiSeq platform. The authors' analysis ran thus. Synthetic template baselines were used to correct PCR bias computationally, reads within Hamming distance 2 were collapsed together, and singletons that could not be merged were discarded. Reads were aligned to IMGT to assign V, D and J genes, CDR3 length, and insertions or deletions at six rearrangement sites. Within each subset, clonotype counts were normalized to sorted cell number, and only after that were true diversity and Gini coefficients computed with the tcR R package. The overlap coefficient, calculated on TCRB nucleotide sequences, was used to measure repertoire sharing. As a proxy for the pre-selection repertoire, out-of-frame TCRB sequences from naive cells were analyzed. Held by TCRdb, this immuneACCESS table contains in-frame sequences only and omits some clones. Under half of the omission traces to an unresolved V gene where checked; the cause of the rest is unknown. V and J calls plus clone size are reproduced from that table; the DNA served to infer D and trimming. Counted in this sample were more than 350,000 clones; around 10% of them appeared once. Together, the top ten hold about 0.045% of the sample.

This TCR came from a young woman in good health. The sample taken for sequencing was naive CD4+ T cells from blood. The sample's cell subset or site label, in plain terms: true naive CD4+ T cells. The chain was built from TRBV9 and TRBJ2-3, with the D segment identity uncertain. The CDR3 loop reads CASSSHTDTQYF. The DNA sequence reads TGTGCCAGCAGCTCCCACACAGATACGCAGTATTTT.